The rows below give T cell receptor beta chains drawn from one sample of a study of CD8 T cells in Susac syndrome. TCRdb processed the immunoSEQ multiplex PCR reads anew with MiXCR; each CDR3 protein has one entry. The sample lists roughly 400,000 distinct CDR3 sequences, approximately 85% occurring once. What was sequenced was CD8+ T cells from PBMCs. These receptors all come from a human donor with multiple sclerosis. CDR3s include the opening cysteine and the closing phenylalanine or tryptophan. D genes are given only for firm matches. Where a row states a size, it is once, few, many or the class of an expanded clone; other rows omit it.

j_call	d_call	v_call	clone_size	cdr3_nt	cdr3_aa
TRBJ2-7	-	TRBV5-5	-	TGTGCCAGCAGCTTTTGGTTAGGGTACGAGCAGTACTTC	CASSFWLGYEQYF
TRBJ2-2	-	TRBV4-1	-	TGCGCCAGCAGCCAAGTGCCTGTATCCGACACCGGGGAGCTGTTTTTT	CASSQVPVSDTGELFF
TRBJ1-6	-	TRBV7-8	-	TGTGCCAGCAGGCAGGACTTAGTTTCTGCACCCCTCCACTTT	CASRQDLVSAPLHF
TRBJ1-5	-	TRBV19	once	TGTGCCAGTAGTATAGCCGGGGATAGCAATCAGCCCCAGCATTTT	CASSIAGDSNQPQHF
TRBJ2-7	-	TRBV27	-	TGTGCCAGCAGTTCGGGGCTTCCATACGAGCAGTACTTC	CASSSGLPYEQYF
TRBJ1-1	-	TRBV6-5	-	TGTGCCAGCAGTAAGGGACCGCCCGGCACTGAAGCTTTCTTT	CASSKGPPGTEAFF
TRBJ1-1	-	TRBV7-9	-	TGTGCCAGCAGTCCCCCCGGGGGGGACACTGAAGCTTTCTTT	CASSPPGGDTEAFF
TRBJ2-3	TRBD2	TRBV15	-	TGTGCCACCAGCAGAGATGCCCTAGCGGGAGATACGCAGTATTTT	CATSRDALAGDTQYF
TRBJ2-1	-	TRBV20-1	-	TGCAGTGCTAGAGATGGGCGGTACAATGAGCAGTTCTTC	CSARDGRYNEQFF
TRBJ1-3	-	TRBV6-5	-	TGTGCCAGCAGTTACTACACAAATATCGAGTCGACCTCTGGAAACACCATATATTTT	CASSYYTNIESTSGNTIYF
TRBJ2-1	-	TRBV7-2	-	TGTGCCAGCAGCTCGCACCTCCGACTCCCTCGGTACAATGAGCAGTTCTTC	CASSSHLRLPRYNEQFF
TRBJ2-5	-	TRBV6-2/TRBV6-3	-	TGTGCCAGCGGACCGGGACGGGCCCAAGAGACCCAGTACTTC	CASGPGRAQETQYF
TRBJ2-7	-	TRBV4-2	-	TGTGCCAGCAGCCGGGCCTGGCGGACAGATTCCTACGAGCAGTACTTC	CASSRAWRTDSYEQYF
TRBJ2-7	-	TRBV27	-	TGTGCCAGCATGGGCGGGCTCTCCTACGAGCAGTACTTC	CASMGGLSYEQYF
TRBJ2-3	TRBD2	TRBV13	few	TGTGCCAGCAGCTTATTTCATAACGGGGGGGGAGGCACAGATACGCAGTATTTT	CASSLFHNGGGGTDTQYF
TRBJ2-7	-	TRBV4-1	-	TGCGCCAGCAGCTATTCCTTCAGCGGCACCTACGAGCAGTACTTC	CASSYSFSGTYEQYF
TRBJ1-2	-	TRBV27	-	TGTGCCAGCAGTTCCTTAGGGGGGACGGACTATGGCTACACCTTC	CASSSLGGTDYGYTF
TRBJ1-4	-	TRBV30	-	TGTGCCTGGAGTGTTGGAGATGAAAAACTGTTTTTT	CAWSVGDEKLFF
TRBJ2-7	-	TRBV27	few	TGTGCCAGCAGTTCAACTAGCTCCTACGAGCAGTACTTC	CASSSTSSYEQYF
TRBJ1-6	TRBD1	TRBV27	-	TGTGCCAGCAGTTTATCGGGACAGGGGAAGAATTCACCCCTCCACTTT	CASSLSGQGKNSPLHF
TRBJ2-1	-	TRBV27	-	TGTGCCAGCGGACAAGGGGTTAATGAGCAGTTCTTC	CASGQGVNEQFF
TRBJ2-6	TRBD1	TRBV12-3/TRBV12-4	-	TGTGCCAGCATTCTCGGGGGACAGGGGACTTCCGGGGCCAACGTCCTGACTTTC	CASILGGQGTSGANVLTF
TRBJ1-5	-	TRBV20-1	-	TGCAGTGCTAGGAGCGGCAGAGGCCAGCCCCAGCATTTT	CSARSGRGQPQHF